This entry describes one T cell receptor (beta chain). This clone appeared once. The clone's antigen remains unknown. Base qualities are missing; no much larger clone stands one base away. This sample is drawn from a study of control samples from healthy donors and cancer patients (dated by TCRdb to 2019 to 2021). The CDR3 contains 11 residues, cysteine and phenylalanine counted. The only DNA kept is the CDR3, 33 bases in frame from the first base. CDR1 and CDR2 are read off the germline V gene (reference sequence) as GTSNPN and SVGIG. V was cut back by 4 bases and J by 5 bases, leaving a gap of 6 bases between them. The library was prepared using the immunoSEQ multiplex PCR assay. As stored in TCRdb, this immuneACCESS dataset retains in-frame rearrangements with V and J assigned. A fraction of the clones does not appear; measured against another copy, unresolved V genes explain less than half of the discrepancy, and the remainder lacks a known reason. This sample lists 90,000 to 150,000 clones; roughly 90% were detected once. Jointly, the top ten make up less than 9.5% of the sample.

The sample was blood. The TCR sequence derives from a woman aged 18 to 35 in good health. The chain couples TRBV30 to TRBJ1-5; the D gene lacks a confident call. The CDR3 loop reads CAWTPDQPQHF. The nucleotide sequence reads TGTGCCTGGACCCCAGATCAGCCCCAGCATTTT.